Listed below are T cell receptor beta chains from one sample, sequenced in a study of human T cells and chemical hapten exposure. TCRdb reprocessed the RACE reads via MiXCR and lists one record per CDR3 protein. The sample lists around 330,000 distinct CDR3 sequences, approximately 5% occurring once. The sequencing here drew on whole blood, taken in connection with sensitization to the hapten diphenylcyclopropenone (DPC). The receptors originated from a woman aged 18-35 years with alopecia areata. Some clones in this sample may be carry-over from other donors' samples. Each CDR3 is given with its conserved first and last residue. The order of the fields is D gene, J gene, clone size, V gene, CDR3 protein, CDR3 DNA. The D gene is left open where the match is weak. A clone size is listed for some rows: how often the clone was seen (once, few, many), or a class if it is expanded.

D: TRBD1
J: TRBJ1-1
size: many
V: TRBV11-2
CDR3: CASSSRDRAYTEAFF
DNA: TGTGCCAGCAGCTCCCGGGACAGGGCATACACTGAAGCTTTCTTT

D: TRBD1
J: TRBJ2-3
size: .
V: TRBV5-1
CDR3: CASSRSSGGADTQYF
DNA: TGCGCCAGCAGCAGGTCCTCAGGGGGCGCAGATACGCAGTATTTT

D: .
J: TRBJ2-7
size: .
V: TRBV25-1
CDR3: CASSEDGAPYEQYF
DNA: TGTGCCAGCAGTGAAGATGGGGCACCCTACGAGCAGTACTTC

D: .
J: TRBJ2-7
size: few
V: TRBV5-1
CDR3: CASSWATRGADEQYF
DNA: TGCGCCAGCAGCTGGGCCACAAGGGGCGCGGACGAGCAGTACTTC

D: .
J: TRBJ2-1
size: .
V: TRBV3-1
CDR3: CASRDPYNEQFF
DNA: TGTGCCAGCCGAGATCCGTACAATGAGCAGTTCTTC

D: .
J: TRBJ1-5
size: .
V: TRBV6-1
CDR3: CASSPQDSPSRAQHF
DNA: TGTGCCAGCAGTCCCCAGGACAGTCCCAGTAGGGCCCAGCATTTT

D: .
J: TRBJ2-7
size: .
V: TRBV7-8
CDR3: CASSQPGGLQYF
DNA: TGTGCCAGCAGCCAACCTGGCGGCCTGCAGTACTTC

D: .
J: TRBJ1-1
size: few
V: TRBV9
CDR3: CASSDIPQLNTEAFF
DNA: TGTGCCAGCAGTGATATTCCGCAGTTGAACACTGAAGCTTTCTTT

D: .
J: TRBJ1-1
size: many
V: TRBV7-9
CDR3: CAIPRGDNTEAFF
DNA: TGTGCCATCCCACGTGGGGATAACACTGAAGCTTTCTTT

D: .
J: TRBJ2-3
size: many
V: TRBV7-9
CDR3: CASSLETGRGEDTQYF
DNA: TGTGCCAGCAGCTTAGAGACAGGGAGGGGAGAAGATACGCAGTATTTT

D: .
J: TRBJ2-1
size: few
V: TRBV12-3/TRBV12-4
CDR3: CASSFRSNSYNEQFF
DNA: TGTGCCAGCAGTTTCCGGAGCAACTCCTACAATGAGCAGTTCTTC

D: .
J: TRBJ2-1
size: many
V: TRBV7-2
CDR3: CASSPQPLEDEQFF
DNA: TGTGCCAGCAGCCCACAACCCCTGGAGGACGAGCAGTTCTTC

D: TRBD1
J: TRBJ1-5
size: .
V: TRBV12-3/TRBV12-4
CDR3: CASRWTGSNQPQHF
DNA: TGTGCCAGCAGATGGACAGGGAGCAATCAGCCCCAGCATTTT

D: .
J: TRBJ2-1
size: many
V: TRBV2
CDR3: CASSSLGVREQFF
DNA: TGTGCCAGCAGCTCACTAGGGGTGCGGGAGCAGTTCTTC

D: .
J: TRBJ2-5
size: .
V: TRBV4-3
CDR3: CASSRRDGRQETQYF
DNA: TGCGCCAGCAGCCGTCGGGACGGCCGACAAGAGACCCAGTACTTC

D: .
J: TRBJ1-4
size: .
V: TRBV7-9
CDR3: CASSLVAGNEKLFF
DNA: TGTGCCAGCAGCTTGGTAGCGGGTAATGAAAAACTGTTTTTT

D: .
J: TRBJ2-3
size: .
V: TRBV6-4
CDR3: CASSDSLAPGTQYF
DNA: TGTGCCAGCAGTGACTCCCTGGCCCCGGGTACGCAGTATTTT

D: .
J: TRBJ1-2
size: few
V: TRBV27
CDR3: CASTPYRAGYTF
DNA: TGTGCCAGCACTCCATACAGGGCAGGCTACACCTTC

D: .
J: TRBJ1-1
size: few
V: TRBV3-1
CDR3: CASSHGYRLEGRKF
DNA: TGTGCCAGCAGCCACGGATATCGGCTGGAGGGACGGAAATTT

D: TRBD1
J: TRBJ1-2
size: many
V: TRBV5-6
CDR3: CASSRDRGIYGYTF
DNA: TGTGCCAGCAGCCGGGACAGGGGGATCTATGGCTACACCTTC

D: TRBD2
J: TRBJ2-1
size: many
V: TRBV6-6
CDR3: CASRMLSGGLNNEQFF
DNA: TGTGCCAGCAGAATGCTTAGCGGGGGGTTAAACAATGAGCAGTTCTTC

D: TRBD2
J: TRBJ2-7
size: many
V: TRBV14
CDR3: CASSQRLAGDYEQYF
DNA: TGTGCCAGCAGCCAAAGACTAGCGGGGGACTACGAGCAGTACTTC

D: TRBD1
J: TRBJ1-5
size: many
V: TRBV16
CDR3: CASSLGQGYQPQHF
DNA: TGTGCCAGCAGCCTGGGACAGGGGTATCAGCCCCAGCATTTT

D: .
J: TRBJ2-4
size: few
V: TRBV7-9
CDR3: CASSLGKNIQYF
DNA: TGTGCCAGCAGCTTGGGAAAAAACATTCAGTACTTC

D: .
J: TRBJ2-3
size: many
V: TRBV3-1
CDR3: CASSQDYGHTQYF
DNA: TGTGCCAGCAGCCAAGATTACGGACATACGCAGTATTTT

D: .
J: TRBJ1-6
size: .
V: TRBV6-5
CDR3: CASSILGSYNSPLHF
DNA: TGTGCCAGCAGTATTCTAGGATCCTATAATTCACCCCTCCACTTT

D: TRBD1
J: TRBJ2-2
size: few
V: TRBV11-1
CDR3: CASSLFTGGFSSGELFF
DNA: TGTGCCAGCAGCTTATTTACAGGGGGCTTTTCGTCCGGGGAGCTGTTTTTT

D: .
J: TRBJ1-5
size: .
V: TRBV27
CDR3: CASSLSGSQPQHF
DNA: TGTGCCAGCAGTTTATCTGGGAGTCAGCCCCAGCATTTT

D: .
J: TRBJ2-6
size: many
V: TRBV24-1
CDR3: CATESSGANVLTF
DNA: TGTGCCACCGAGAGCTCTGGGGCCAACGTCCTGACTTTC

D: .
J: TRBJ2-5
size: few
V: TRBV7-2
CDR3: CASRITRGEETQYF
DNA: TGTGCCAGCAGAATCACTAGGGGAGAAGAGACCCAGTACTTC

D: .
J: TRBJ1-5
size: .
V: TRBV6-2/TRBV6-3
CDR3: CASRDTNQPQHF
DNA: TGTGCCAGCCGAGACACGAATCAGCCCCAGCATTTT

D: TRBD1
J: TRBJ2-7
size: many
V: TRBV27
CDR3: CASSTTGTVLWYEQYF
DNA: TGTGCCAGCAGTACGACCGGGACAGTGCTCTGGTACGAGCAGTACTTC

D: TRBD1
J: TRBJ1-6
size: .
V: TRBV4-3
CDR3: CASSHGRVLRDSSSYNSPLHF
DNA: TGCGCCAGCAGCCACGGTCGGGTCCTCCGGGACAGCAGCTCCTATAATTCACCCCTCCACTTT

D: .
J: TRBJ1-1
size: .
V: TRBV3-1
CDR3: CASSQDIGNPEAFF
DNA: TGTGCCAGCAGCCAAGATATTGGGAATCCTGAAGCTTTCTTT

D: .
J: TRBJ1-1
size: many
V: TRBV7-9
CDR3: CAGTEDMITEAFF
DNA: TGTGCCGGGACGGAGGATATGATCACTGAAGCTTTCTTT

D: .
J: TRBJ1-1
size: .
V: TRBV2
CDR3: CASSAGETMNTEAFF
DNA: TGTGCCAGCAGTGCCGGGGAGACTATGAACACTGAAGCTTTCTTT

D: .
J: TRBJ2-3
size: .
V: TRBV4-3
CDR3: CASSQRQLGDTQYF
DNA: TGCGCCAGCAGCCAACGGCAGCTGGGGGATACGCAGTATTTT

D: TRBD1
J: TRBJ2-3
size: many
V: TRBV5-1
CDR3: CASSLRQGSSDTQYF
DNA: TGCGCCAGCAGCCTACGACAGGGCTCTTCAGATACGCAGTATTTT

D: TRBD1
J: TRBJ1-1
size: many
V: TRBV5-1
CDR3: CASSDTGGTTEAFF
DNA: TGCGCCAGCAGCGATACAGGGGGCACCACTGAAGCTTTCTTT

D: TRBD2
J: TRBJ2-3
size: few
V: TRBV20-1
CDR3: CSASGTRRTDTQYF
DNA: TGCAGTGCTTCCGGGACTAGGAGAACAGATACGCAGTATTTT

D: .
J: TRBJ1-5
size: many
V: TRBV5-6
CDR3: CASSPGGTPDQPQHF
DNA: TGTGCCAGCAGCCCGGGCGGGACGCCTGATCAGCCCCAGCATTTT

D: TRBD2
J: TRBJ2-3
size: many
V: TRBV4-3
CDR3: CASSHGPYPSGGSDTQYF
DNA: TGCGCCAGCAGCCATGGCCCCTACCCTAGCGGGGGGTCGGATACGCAGTATTTT

D: .
J: TRBJ2-5
size: few
V: TRBV28
CDR3: CASSSYPSGLQETQYF
DNA: TGTGCCAGCAGTTCATACCCTTCCGGGCTCCAAGAGACCCAGTACTTC

D: TRBD1
J: TRBJ1-4
size: .
V: TRBV6-2/TRBV6-3
CDR3: CASSDRTGREHEKLFF
DNA: TGTGCCAGCAGTGACCGGACAGGCCGGGAGCATGAAAAACTGTTTTTT

D: TRBD1
J: TRBJ2-7
size: .
V: TRBV11-2
CDR3: CASSTDRGGSYEQYF
DNA: TGTGCCAGCAGCACAGACAGGGGGGGATCCTACGAGCAGTACTTC

D: TRBD2
J: TRBJ2-1
size: many
V: TRBV10-3
CDR3: CATWTSGGGYNEQFF
DNA: TGTGCCACCTGGACTAGCGGGGGTGGCTACAATGAGCAGTTCTTC

D: TRBD1
J: TRBJ1-5
size: many
V: TRBV28
CDR3: CASVRSGTGGQHF
DNA: TGTGCCAGCGTTAGATCCGGGACAGGGGGCCAGCATTTT

D: TRBD2
J: TRBJ2-7
size: .
V: TRBV6-2/TRBV6-3
CDR3: CATSAGLAGGYEQYF
DNA: TGTGCCACCTCAGCGGGACTAGCGGGGGGCTACGAGCAGTACTTC

D: .
J: TRBJ1-2
size: few
V: TRBV27
CDR3: CASRQGGRWDYGYTF
DNA: TGTGCCAGCAGACAGGGTGGACGGTGGGACTATGGCTACACCTTC

D: .
J: TRBJ2-3
size: many
V: TRBV20-1
CDR3: CSARGVGTDTQYF
DNA: TGCAGTGCTAGGGGGGTGGGCACAGATACGCAGTATTTT

D: .
J: TRBJ1-3
size: few
V: TRBV5-5
CDR3: CASSLRGPFRGNTIYF
DNA: TGTGCCAGCAGCTTGAGGGGTCCCTTCCGGGGAAACACCATATATTTT

D: .
J: TRBJ1-6
size: many
V: TRBV7-9
CDR3: CASSLASGHSPLHF
DNA: TGTGCCAGCAGCTTAGCATCAGGGCATTCACCCCTCCACTTT

D: .
J: TRBJ1-2
size: many
V: TRBV5-1
CDR3: CASSLAGTPRGYTF
DNA: TGCGCCAGCAGCTTGGCCGGGACGCCCAGGGGCTACACCTTC

D: .
J: TRBJ2-2
size: .
V: TRBV12-3/TRBV12-4
CDR3: CASSPGTPTGELFF
DNA: TGTGCCAGCAGTCCCGGGACACCAACCGGGGAGCTGTTTTTT

D: .
J: TRBJ2-3
size: many
V: TRBV29-1
CDR3: CSVGLGEVTDTQYF
DNA: TGCAGCGTTGGACTCGGGGAGGTCACAGATACGCAGTATTTT